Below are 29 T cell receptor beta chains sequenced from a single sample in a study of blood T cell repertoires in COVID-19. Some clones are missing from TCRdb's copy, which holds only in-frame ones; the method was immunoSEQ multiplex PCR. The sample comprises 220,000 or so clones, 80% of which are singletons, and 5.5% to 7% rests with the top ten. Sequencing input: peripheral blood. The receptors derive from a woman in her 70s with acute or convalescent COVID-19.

CDR3 in DNA: TGCGCCAGCAGCTTTGTGGCCGCGGGAGCTGGCGAGCAGTACTTC. This sequence encodes CASSFVAAGAGEQYF. This rearrangement joins TRBV5-1 to TRBJ2-7, with 7 bases that match TRBD2. This CDR3 spans 15 amino acids. Looked up from germline, CDR1 is SGHRS and CDR2 is YFSETQ. V trimming: 2 bases; J trimming: 6 bases; junction bases outside the gene matches: 11.

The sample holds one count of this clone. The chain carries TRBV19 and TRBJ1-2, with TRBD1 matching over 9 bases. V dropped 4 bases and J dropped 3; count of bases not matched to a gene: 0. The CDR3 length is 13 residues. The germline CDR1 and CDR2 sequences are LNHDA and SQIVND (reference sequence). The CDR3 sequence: CASSRDRDYGYTF. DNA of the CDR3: TGTGCCAGTAGTAGGGACAGGGACTATGGCTACACCTTC.

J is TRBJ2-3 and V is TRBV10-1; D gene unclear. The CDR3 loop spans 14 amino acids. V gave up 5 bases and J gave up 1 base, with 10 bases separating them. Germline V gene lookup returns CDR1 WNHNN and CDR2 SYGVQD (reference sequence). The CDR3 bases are TGCGCCAGCAGTCCGCGTCTAGGCACAGATACGCAGTATTTT. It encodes CASSPRLGTDTQYF.

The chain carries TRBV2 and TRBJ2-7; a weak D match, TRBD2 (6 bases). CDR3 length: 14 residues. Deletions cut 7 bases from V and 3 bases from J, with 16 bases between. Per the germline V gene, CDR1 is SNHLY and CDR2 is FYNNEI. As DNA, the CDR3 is TGTGCCAGCAAAGAGGGGCTAGCGATCTACGAGCAGTACTTC. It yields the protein CASKEGLAIYEQYF. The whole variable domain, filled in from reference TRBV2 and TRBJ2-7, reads EPEVTQTPSHQVTQMGQEVILRCVPISNHLYFYWYRQILGQKVEFLVSFYNNEISEKSEIFDDQFSVERPDGSNFTLKIRSTKLEDSAMYFCASKEGLAIYEQYFGPGTRLTVT.

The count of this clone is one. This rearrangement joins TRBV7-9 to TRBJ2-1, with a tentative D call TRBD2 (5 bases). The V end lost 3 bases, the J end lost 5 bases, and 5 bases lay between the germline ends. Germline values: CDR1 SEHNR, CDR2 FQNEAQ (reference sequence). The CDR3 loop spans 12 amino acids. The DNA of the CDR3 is TGTGCCAGCAGCTTGGGAGACAATGAGCAGTTCTTC. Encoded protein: CASSLGDNEQFF.

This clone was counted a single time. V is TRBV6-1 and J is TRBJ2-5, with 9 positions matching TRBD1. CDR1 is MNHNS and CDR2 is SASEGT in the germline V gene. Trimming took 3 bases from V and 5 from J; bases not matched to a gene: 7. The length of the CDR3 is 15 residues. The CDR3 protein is CASSDYRGHRETQYF. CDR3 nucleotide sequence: TGTGCCAGCAGTGACTACAGGGGGCACAGGGAGACCCAGTACTTC.

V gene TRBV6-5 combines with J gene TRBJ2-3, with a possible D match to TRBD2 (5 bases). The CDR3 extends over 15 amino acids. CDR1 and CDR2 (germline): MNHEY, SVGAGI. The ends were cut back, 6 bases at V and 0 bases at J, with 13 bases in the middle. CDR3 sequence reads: CASSPTRTSTDTQYF. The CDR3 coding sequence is TGTGCCAGCAGCCCCACCCGGACTAGCACAGATACGCAGTATTTT.

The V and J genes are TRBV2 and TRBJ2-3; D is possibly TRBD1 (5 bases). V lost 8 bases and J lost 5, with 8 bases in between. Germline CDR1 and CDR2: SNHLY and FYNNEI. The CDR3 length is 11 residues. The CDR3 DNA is TGTGCCAGCCGAAGGGGAGATACGCAGTATTTT. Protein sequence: CASRRGDTQYF. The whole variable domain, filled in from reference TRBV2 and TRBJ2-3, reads EPEVTQTPSHQVTQMGQEVILRCVPISNHLYFYWYRQILGQKVEFLVSFYNNEISEKSEIFDDQFSVERPDGSNFTLKIRSTKLEDSAMYFCASRRGDTQYFGPGTRLTVL.

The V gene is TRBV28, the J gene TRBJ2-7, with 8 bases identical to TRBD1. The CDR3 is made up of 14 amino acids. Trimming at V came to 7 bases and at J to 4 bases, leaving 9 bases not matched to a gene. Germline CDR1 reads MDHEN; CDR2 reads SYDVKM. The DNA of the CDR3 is TGTGCCAGCACCTACAGGGGGAGGCTATACGAGCAGTACTTC. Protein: CASTYRGRLYEQYF.

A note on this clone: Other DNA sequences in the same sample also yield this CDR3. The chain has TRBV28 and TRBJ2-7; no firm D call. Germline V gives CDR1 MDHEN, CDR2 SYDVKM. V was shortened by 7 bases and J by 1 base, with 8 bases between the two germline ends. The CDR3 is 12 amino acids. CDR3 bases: TGTGCCAGCACAAGAGATTCCTACGAGCAGTACTTC. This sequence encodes CASTRDSYEQYF.

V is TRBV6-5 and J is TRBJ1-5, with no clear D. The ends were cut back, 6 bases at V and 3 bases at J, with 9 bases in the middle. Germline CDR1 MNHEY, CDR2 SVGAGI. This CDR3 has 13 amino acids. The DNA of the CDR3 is TGTGCCAGCAGCCGCTACCACAATCAGCCCCAGCATTTT. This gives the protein CASSRYHNQPQHF.

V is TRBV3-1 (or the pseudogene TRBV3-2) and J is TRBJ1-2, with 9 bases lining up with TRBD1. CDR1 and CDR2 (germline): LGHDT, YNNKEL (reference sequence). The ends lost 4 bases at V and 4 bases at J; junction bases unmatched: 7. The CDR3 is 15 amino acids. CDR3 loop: CASSPWDRESYGYTF. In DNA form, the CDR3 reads TGTGCCAGCAGCCCCTGGGACAGGGAGTCCTATGGCTACACCTTC.

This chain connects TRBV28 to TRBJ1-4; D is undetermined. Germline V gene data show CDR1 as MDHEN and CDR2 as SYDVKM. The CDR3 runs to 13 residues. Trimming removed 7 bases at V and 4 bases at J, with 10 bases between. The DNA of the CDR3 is TGTGCCAGCAATTCACAGCTTAATGAAAAACTGTTTTTT. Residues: CASNSQLNEKLFF.

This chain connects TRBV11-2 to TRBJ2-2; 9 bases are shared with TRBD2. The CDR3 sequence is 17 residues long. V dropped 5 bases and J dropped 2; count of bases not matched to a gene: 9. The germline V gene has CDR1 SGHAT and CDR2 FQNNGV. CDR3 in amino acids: CASSSRSGRTNTGELFF. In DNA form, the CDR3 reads TGTGCCAGCAGCAGTAGAAGCGGGAGGACCAACACCGGGGAGCTGTTTTTT.

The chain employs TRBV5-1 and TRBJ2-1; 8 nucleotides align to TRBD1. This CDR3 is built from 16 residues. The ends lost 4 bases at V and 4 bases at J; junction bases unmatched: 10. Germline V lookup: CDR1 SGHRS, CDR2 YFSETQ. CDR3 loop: CASSTEPTGGYNEQFF. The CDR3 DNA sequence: TGCGCCAGCAGCACCGAACCTACAGGGGGGTACAATGAGCAGTTCTTC.

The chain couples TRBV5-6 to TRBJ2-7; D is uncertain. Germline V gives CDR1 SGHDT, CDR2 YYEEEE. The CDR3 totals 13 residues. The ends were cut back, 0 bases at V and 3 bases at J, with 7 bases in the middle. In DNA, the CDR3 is TGTGCCAGCAGCTTGGTGAATAGCTACGAGCAGTACTTC. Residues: CASSLVNSYEQYF.

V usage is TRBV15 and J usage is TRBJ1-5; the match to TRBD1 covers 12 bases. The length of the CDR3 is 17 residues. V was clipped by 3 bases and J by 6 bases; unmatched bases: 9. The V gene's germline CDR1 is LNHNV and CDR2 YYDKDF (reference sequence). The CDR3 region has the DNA TGTGCCACCAGCAGGCCGGGACAGGGGGCGGGGGGTCAGCCCCAGCATTTT. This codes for CATSRPGQGAGGQPQHF.

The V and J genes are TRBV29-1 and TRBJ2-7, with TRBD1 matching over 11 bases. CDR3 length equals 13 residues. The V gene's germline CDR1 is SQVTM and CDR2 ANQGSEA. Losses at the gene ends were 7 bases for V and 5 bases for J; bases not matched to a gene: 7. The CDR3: CSATRTGGNEQYF. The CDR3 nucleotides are TGCAGCGCGACCCGGACAGGGGGCAACGAGCAGTACTTC.

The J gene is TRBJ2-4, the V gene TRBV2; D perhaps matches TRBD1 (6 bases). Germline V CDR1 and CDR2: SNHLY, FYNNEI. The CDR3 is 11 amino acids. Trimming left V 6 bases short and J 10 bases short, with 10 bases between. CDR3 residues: CASRDSLIQYF. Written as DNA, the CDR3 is TGTGCCAGCAGGGACAGCCTAATTCAGTACTTC.

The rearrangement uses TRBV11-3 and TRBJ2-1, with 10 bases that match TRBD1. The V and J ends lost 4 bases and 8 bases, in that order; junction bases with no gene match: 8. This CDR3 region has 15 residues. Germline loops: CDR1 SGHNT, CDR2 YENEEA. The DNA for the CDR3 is TGTGCCAGCAGCTACCGGGACAGGGGAGTGTATGAGCAGTTCTTC. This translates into CASSYRDRGVYEQFF.

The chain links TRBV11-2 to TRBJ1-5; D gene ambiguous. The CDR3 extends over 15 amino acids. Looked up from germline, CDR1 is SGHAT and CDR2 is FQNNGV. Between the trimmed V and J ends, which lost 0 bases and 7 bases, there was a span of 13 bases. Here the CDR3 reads CASSLDYMIWQPQHF. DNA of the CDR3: TGTGCCAGCAGCTTAGATTACATGATATGGCAGCCCCAGCATTTT. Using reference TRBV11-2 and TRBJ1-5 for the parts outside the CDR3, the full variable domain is EAGVAQSPRYKIIEKRQSVAFWCNPISGHATLYWYQQILGQGPKLLIQFQNNGVVDDSQLPKDRFSAERLKGVDSTLKIQPAKLEDSAVYLCASSLDYMIWQPQHFGDGTRLSIL.

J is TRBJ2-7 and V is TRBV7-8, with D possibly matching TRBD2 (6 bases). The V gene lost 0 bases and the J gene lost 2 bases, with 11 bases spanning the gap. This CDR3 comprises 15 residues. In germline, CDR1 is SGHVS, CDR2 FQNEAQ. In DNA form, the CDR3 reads TGTGCCAGCAGCTTAGCGGAGGGACTCCCCTACGAGCAGTACTTC. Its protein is CASSLAEGLPYEQYF.

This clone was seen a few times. The CDR3 here is CASSPPRGTPNYEQYF. In DNA, the CDR3 is TGTGCCAGCAGCCCTCCCCGGGGGACTCCAAACTACGAGCAGTACTTC. V and J are TRBV27 and TRBJ2-7, with a weak D call TRBD2 (6 bases). The CDR3 covers 16 residues. Trimming left V 6 bases short and J 3 bases short, with 21 bases between. Germline loops: CDR1 MNHEY, CDR2 SMNVEV (reference sequence).

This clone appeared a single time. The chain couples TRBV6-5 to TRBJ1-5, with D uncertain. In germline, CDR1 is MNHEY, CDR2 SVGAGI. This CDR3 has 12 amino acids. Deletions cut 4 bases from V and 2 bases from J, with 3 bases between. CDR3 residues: CASSSGNQPQHF. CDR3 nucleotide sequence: TGTGCCAGCAGTTCCGGCAATCAGCCCCAGCATTTT.

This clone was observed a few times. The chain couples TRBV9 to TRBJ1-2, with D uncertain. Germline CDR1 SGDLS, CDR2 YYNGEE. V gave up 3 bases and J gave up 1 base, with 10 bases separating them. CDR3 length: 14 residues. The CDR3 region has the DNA TGTGCCAGCAGCGCCGTGACGGGTAACTATGGCTACACCTTC. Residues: CASSAVTGNYGYTF.

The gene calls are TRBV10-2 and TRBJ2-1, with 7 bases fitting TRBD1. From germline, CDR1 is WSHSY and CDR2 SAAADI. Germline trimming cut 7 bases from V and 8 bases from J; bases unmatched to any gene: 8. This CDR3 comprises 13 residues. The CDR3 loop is CASTKQGYDEQFF. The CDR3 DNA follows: TGCGCCAGCACTAAACAGGGGTACGATGAGCAGTTCTTC.

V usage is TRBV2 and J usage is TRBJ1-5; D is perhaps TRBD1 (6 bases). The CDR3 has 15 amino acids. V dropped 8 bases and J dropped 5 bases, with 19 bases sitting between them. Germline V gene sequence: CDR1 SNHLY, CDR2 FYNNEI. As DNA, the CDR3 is TGTGCCAGCGGGGGAGGGGCGAACAGGGATCAGCCCCAGCATTTT. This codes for CASGGGANRDQPQHF. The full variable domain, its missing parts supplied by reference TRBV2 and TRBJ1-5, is EPEVTQTPSHQVTQMGQEVILRCVPISNHLYFYWYRQILGQKVEFLVSFYNNEISEKSEIFDDQFSVERPDGSNFTLKIRSTKLEDSAMYFCASGGGANRDQPQHFGDGTRLSIL.

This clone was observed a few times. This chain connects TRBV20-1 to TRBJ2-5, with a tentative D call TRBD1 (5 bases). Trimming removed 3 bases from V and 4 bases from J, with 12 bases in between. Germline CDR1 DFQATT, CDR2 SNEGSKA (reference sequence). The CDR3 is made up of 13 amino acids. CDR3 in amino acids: CSASKGAGETQYF. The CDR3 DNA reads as TGCAGTGCTAGTAAAGGGGCAGGAGAGACCCAGTACTTC.

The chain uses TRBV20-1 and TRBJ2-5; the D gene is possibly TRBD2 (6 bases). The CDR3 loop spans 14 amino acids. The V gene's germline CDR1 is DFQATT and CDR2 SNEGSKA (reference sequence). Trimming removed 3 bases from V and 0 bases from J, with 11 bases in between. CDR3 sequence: CSASLAGNQETQYF. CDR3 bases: TGCAGTGCTAGTCTCGCGGGGAACCAAGAGACCCAGTACTTC.